Sequencing of this T cell receptor (beta chain) was carried out in a study of Ad26.COV2.S vaccination and SARS-CoV-2 variants. About the study: The trial was COV1001 and the donor's arm was Ad26.COV2.S. Ad26.COV2.S was injected intramuscularly once or twice, 56 days apart.

As to treatment: about 20 received Ad26.COV2.S at low or high dose, single or two shots; several received placebo; per-sample allocation not given. Samples analyzed were those drawn on day 63 after the first vaccine or placebo injection. General study points: There was reportedly substantial breadth in spike-specific CD8+ and CD4+ T cell responses after vaccination. Individuals receiving vaccine had higher spike-specific TCR breadth than placebo recipients did.

Clones were read by immunoSEQ multiplex PCR, and TCRdb kept only the in-frame ones, dropping some. The sample contains around 450,000 clones, roughly 88% of which appear only once. This clone was seen just once. As yet, its antigen is unknown. This CDR3 contains 16 residues. Germline CDR1 is LGHDT and CDR2 is YNNKEL (reference sequence). V lost 4 bases to trimming and J lost 2 bases; unmatched junction nucleotides: 2. The clonotype originates from a person between 18 and 59 years old who received the Ad26.COV2.S COVID-19 vaccine or a placebo. The rearrangement joins TRBV3-1 (or the pseudogene TRBV3-2) to TRBJ2-2, with TRBD2 matching over 12 bases. Sample: peripheral blood, taken in a trial of Ad26.COV2.S vaccine versus placebo. CDR3 sequence: CASSLLAGGNTGELFF. CDR3 bases: TGTGCCAGCAGCCTACTAGCGGGAGGTAACACCGGGGAGCTGTTTTTT.